Presented here are 23 T cell receptor beta chains from one specimen sequenced in a study of blood T cell repertoires in COVID-19. Clones were read by immunoSEQ multiplex PCR, and TCRdb kept only the in-frame ones, dropping some. The sample records 250,000 to 350,000 clones, approximately 92% being singletons. Sequencing input: PBMCs or T cells enriched from blood (not recorded which). These receptors were collected from a woman in her 30s who had recovered from COVID-19.

The CDR3 DNA reads as TGTGCCAGCAGTTACGGTGGGGCTAGCGGGACTGGGGAGCAGTACTTC. Its protein is CASSYGGASGTGEQYF. V gene TRBV6-5 combines with J gene TRBJ2-7; 9 nucleotides line up with TRBD2. The trim removed 2 bases at V and 7 bases at J, leaving 12 bases unmatched. The germline V gene has CDR1 MNHEY and CDR2 SVGAGI. The CDR3 runs to 16 residues.

The chain links TRBV3-1 (or the pseudogene TRBV3-2) to TRBJ1-2; no firm D call. The CDR3 spans 12 residues. Germline-derived CDR1 and CDR2 are LGHDT and YNNKEL (reference sequence). Trimming took 2 bases from V and 8 from J, leaving 9 bases between them. CDR3: CASSQSRYGYTF. In DNA form, the CDR3 reads TGTGCCAGCAGCCAATCCCGGTACGGCTACACCTTC.

This chain joins TRBV27 and TRBJ2-5; TRBD2 aligns across 11 bases. V trimming: 4 bases; J trimming: 4 bases; junction bases outside the gene matches: 2. CDR3 length: 14 amino acids. The germline V gene encodes CDR1 MNHEY and CDR2 SMNVEV (reference sequence). CDR3 sequence (DNA): TGTGCCAGCAGTTCGGGACTAGCGGTAGAGACCCAGTACTTC. It yields the protein CASSSGLAVETQYF.

This clone was observed once. CDR3: CSASMPGLAGGPVVDTQYF. In nucleotides, the CDR3 is TGCAGTGCTAGTATGCCGGGACTAGCGGGAGGGCCTGTAGTGGATACGCAGTATTTT. J is TRBJ2-3 and V is TRBV20-1, with 16 bases that match TRBD2. The CDR3 covers 19 residues. CDR1 DFQATT and CDR2 SNEGSKA come from the germline V gene (reference sequence). The V segment lost 3 bases and the J segment 6 bases; nucleotides outside the gene matches: 15.

V gene TRBV18 combines with J gene TRBJ1-4; 7 bases line up with TRBD1. Per the germline V gene, CDR1 is KGHSH and CDR2 is LQKENI. J lost 8 bases, V lost 2 bases, and 11 bases had no gene match. The CDR3 covers 16 residues. The CDR3 loop is CASSPTTGRPGEKLFF. Here the CDR3 DNA reads TGTGCCAGCTCACCAACGACAGGGCGACCAGGGGAAAAACTGTTTTTT.

CDR3 bases: TGTGCCAGTAGTCGACAGGGAGTTCAGCCCCAGCATTTT. It is translated as CASSRQGVQPQHF. V gene TRBV19 combines with J gene TRBJ1-5, with 7 positions matching TRBD1. The J segment lost 6 bases and the V segment lost 5 bases, leaving 4 bases of the junction unmatched. Germline CDR1 is LNHDA and CDR2 is SQIVND (reference sequence). CDR3 size: 13 residues.

This clone has a handful of counts. The rearrangement joins TRBV5-4 to TRBJ2-1, with D possibly being TRBD2 (7 bases). Germline V gene lookup returns CDR1 SGHNT and CDR2 YYREEE (reference sequence). With 1 base removed from V and 7 bases from J, the gap between germline ends came to 15 bases. The CDR3 sequence is 15 residues long. DNA of the CDR3: TGTGCCAGCAGCTTGATCCGGGGGGCCTTTAATGAGCAGTTCTTC. Translation gives CASSLIRGAFNEQFF.

The chain employs TRBV10-3 and TRBJ1-1; 9 bases line up with TRBD1. The CDR3 is 12 residues long. With V trimmed by 6 bases and J by 4 bases, 0 bases remained unmatched. CDR1 is ENHRY, CDR2 SYGVKD, per germline. CDR3 nucleotides: TGTGCCATCAGGGGACAGGGCACTGAAGCTTTCTTT. Protein sequence: CAIRGQGTEAFF.

The chain joins TRBV9 to TRBJ1-1; 9 bases match TRBD1. Germline lookup yields CDR1 SGDLS and CDR2 YYNGEE. There are 16 residues in the CDR3. J lost 3 bases, V lost 4 bases, and 10 bases had no gene match. The CDR3 sequence: CASSRQPGQGYTEAFF. The CDR3 coding sequence is TGTGCCAGCAGCCGCCAGCCGGGACAGGGTTACACTGAAGCTTTCTTT.

V and J are TRBV7-3 and TRBJ2-2; D is unclear. The germline gives CDR1 SGHTA, CDR2 FQGTGA. Trimming shortened V by 2 bases and J by 7 bases, and 5 bases separated the two germline ends. The CDR3 spans 12 residues. The CDR3 bases are TGTGCCAGCAGCTTATATAACGGGGAGCTGTTTTTT. Translated: CASSLYNGELFF.

The chain combines TRBV11-2 with TRBJ2-2; D might be TRBD1 (6 bases). The CDR3 consists of 14 residues. Germline V lookup: CDR1 SGHAT, CDR2 FQNNGV. The V end was cut by 1 base, the J end by 8 bases, with 11 bases between. The CDR3 here is CASSLGPGDGELFF. The CDR3 DNA follows: TGTGCCAGCAGCTTAGGCCCAGGGGATGGGGAGCTGTTTTTT.

The chain is built from TRBV7-8 and TRBJ2-5, with TRBD2 matching over 15 bases. V dropped 6 bases and J dropped 5; count of bases not matched to a gene: 10. Germline values: CDR1 SGHVS, CDR2 FQNEAQ. This CDR3 spans 17 amino acids. CDR3 loop: CASRAGTSGRWGETQYF. In DNA form, the CDR3 reads TGTGCCAGCAGGGCAGGGACTAGCGGGAGGTGGGGGGAGACCCAGTACTTC.

The sample holds one count of this clone. This specimen includes other DNA sequences encoding the same CDR3. The chain links TRBV7-2 to TRBJ2-3; the match to TRBD2 covers 11 bases. Trimming took 3 bases from V and 6 from J; bases not matched to a gene: 5. This CDR3 spans 15 amino acids. Germline V gene lookup returns CDR1 SGHTA and CDR2 FQGNSA. In DNA form, the CDR3 reads TGTGCCAGCAGCTTCATAGCGGGAGGGAGGGATACGCAGTATTTT. This sequence encodes CASSFIAGGRDTQYF.

V usage is TRBV9 and J usage is TRBJ2-1; D possibly corresponds to TRBD2 (6 bases). V was pared by 2 bases and J by 0 bases, with 12 bases between. Looked up from germline, CDR1 is SGDLS and CDR2 is YYNGEE. CDR3 size: 16 residues. CDR3 DNA sequence: TGTGCCAGCAGCGTCGGAGGGGAGAGCTCCTACAATGAGCAGTTCTTC. Translated, it gives CASSVGGESSYNEQFF.

This rearrangement joins TRBV2 to TRBJ2-2; D is possibly TRBD1 (5 bases). Germline V lookup: CDR1 SNHLY, CDR2 FYNNEI. V dropped 7 bases and J dropped 2 bases, with 8 bases sitting between them. The CDR3 extends over 13 amino acids. CDR3 protein: CASIWGNTGELFF. CDR3 sequence (DNA): TGTGCCAGCATATGGGGCAACACCGGGGAGCTGTTTTTT.

J is TRBJ2-7 and V is TRBV2, with 11 bases lining up with TRBD2. The CDR3 is made up of 15 amino acids. Germline V gene lookup returns CDR1 SNHLY and CDR2 FYNNEI. J gave up 3 bases and V 4 bases, and 5 bases lay outside the gene matches. This CDR3 reads CASSARLAGYYEQYF. The CDR3, as DNA: TGTGCCAGCAGTGCAAGACTAGCGGGATACTACGAGCAGTACTTC.

This clone has a handful of counts. This CDR3 reads CASSQEGGTAGTEAFF. The CDR3 DNA reads as TGCGCCAGCAGCCAAGAAGGAGGGACAGCAGGCACTGAAGCTTTCTTT. The V call is TRBV4-1, the J call TRBJ1-1; 7 bases fit TRBD1. There are 16 residues in the CDR3. Germline CDR1 is MGHRA and CDR2 is YSYEKL. Losses at the gene ends were 0 bases for V and 4 bases for J; bases not matched to a gene: 8.

CDR3 DNA sequence: TGTGCCAGTAGTATAGATTATCGGGGAACCTATGGCTACACCTTC. The encoded protein is CASSIDYRGTYGYTF. The chain joins TRBV19 to TRBJ1-2, with D unclear. The V end was cut by 0 bases, the J end by 4 bases, with 12 bases between. This CDR3 has 15 residues. CDR1 and CDR2 (germline): LNHDA, SQIVND (reference sequence).

The V call is TRBV7-9, the J call TRBJ1-5, with TRBD1 matching 9 bases. Per the germline V gene, CDR1 is SEHNR and CDR2 is FQNEAQ (reference sequence). The CDR3 extends over 14 amino acids. V shed 5 bases and J 7 bases; nucleotides not matched to a gene: 6. CDR3 protein: CASSAGQGKQPQHF. The CDR3 nucleotides read TGTGCCAGCAGCGCCGGACAGGGGAAGCAGCCCCAGCATTTT.

The chain combines TRBV3-1 (or the pseudogene TRBV3-2) with TRBJ1-3; D may be TRBD1 (6 bases). Germline CDR1 reads LGHDT; CDR2 reads YNNKEL (reference sequence). Trimming took 5 bases from V and 1 from J, leaving 6 bases between them. This CDR3 is 13 amino acids long. CDR3 amino acids: CASSDRSGNTIYF. In DNA, the CDR3 is TGTGCCAGCAGCGACAGGTCTGGAAACACCATATATTTT.

The chain has TRBV4-2 and TRBJ2-7, with TRBD2 identical over 7 bases. The CDR3 covers 16 residues. The V segment lost 0 bases and the J segment 3 bases; nucleotides outside the gene matches: 8. From germline, CDR1 is LGHNA and CDR2 YNFKEQ. CDR3 nucleotides: TGTGCCAGCAGCCAAGAGGGCGGGGAGGGGTACTACGAGCAGTACTTC. This encodes CASSQEGGEGYYEQYF.

The rearrangement links TRBV28 to TRBJ1-5; 10 nucleotides agree with TRBD1. Germline trimming cut 6 bases from V and 3 bases from J; bases unmatched to any gene: 5. The CDR3 has 15 residues. Germline V gene sequence: CDR1 MDHEN, CDR2 SYDVKM. CDR3: CASRGQGTNNQPQHF. CDR3 nucleotides: TGTGCCAGCAGGGGACAGGGGACGAACAATCAGCCCCAGCATTTT.

The chain has TRBV19 and TRBJ2-1, with D possibly matching TRBD2 (7 bases). V was clipped by 2 bases and J by 6 bases, with 23 bases between them. Looked up from germline, CDR1 is LNHDA and CDR2 is SQIVND (reference sequence). There are 18 residues in the CDR3. CDR3 region: CASSISNFGGRRSNEQFF. In DNA, the CDR3 is TGTGCCAGTAGTATATCCAACTTCGGGGGGCGGAGGTCCAATGAGCAGTTCTTC.